This T cell receptor (beta chain) appears in the sequencing data of a study of PD-1 blockade in classical Hodgkin lymphoma. The CDR3 length is 12 residues. V was cut by 5 bases and J by 10 bases, with 12 bases left in between. CDR1 is KGHSH and CDR2 is LQKENI in the germline V gene. Generated by immunoSEQ multiplex PCR, the TCRdb table keeps only in-frame clones and is missing some. Of over 60,000 clones listed, around 75% are singletons. Every patient experienced relapse after autologous stem cell transplantation, and brentuximab vedotin exposure varied. V is TRBV18 and J is TRBJ2-1; TRBD1 might be the D (6 bases). The origin of this receptor is a human donor with classical Hodgkin lymphoma. Specimen: peripheral blood mononuclear cells (PBMCs), collected before the second cycle of nivolumab. CDR3 sequence reads: CASSTPTGEQFF. The CDR3 nucleotides read TGTGCCAGCTCAACCCCTACAGGGGAGCAGTTCTTC.